These 20 T cell receptor beta chains share one sample of origin, sequenced in a study of early T cells in non-severe SARS-CoV-2 infection. Using its own MiXCR run on the 5' RACE reads, TCRdb lists one record per CDR3 protein. The sample holds some 59,000 distinct CDR3 sequences; around 9.3% are singletons and the top ten take roughly 4%. Material: whole blood, obtained at baseline. The receptors originated from an adult who was a healthcare worker with PCR-confirmed SARS-CoV-2 infection or an uninfected control (not recorded which).

This clonotype was seen only a few times. V and J are TRBV7-9 and TRBJ1-4; D is unclear. Trimming removed 7 bases at V and 6 bases at J, with 15 bases between. CDR3 size: 14 residues. Germline-derived CDR1 and CDR2 are SEHNR and FQNEAQ (reference sequence). The CDR3 reads CASTSLAVHEKLFF. As DNA, the CDR3 is TGTGCCAGCACCTCCCTCGCAGTACATGAAAAACTGTTTTTT.

This clonotype showed up many times. V and J are TRBV7-3 and TRBJ2-5, with 14 bases matching TRBD2. The CDR3 sequence is 17 residues long. Germline V gene sequence: CDR1 SGHTA, CDR2 FQGTGA. With V trimmed by 5 bases and J by 5 bases, 10 bases remained unmatched. The CDR3 bases are TGTGCCAGCAGCCCGAGACTAGCGGGGGGGCCGAGTGAGACCCAGTACTTC. It encodes CASSPRLAGGPSETQYF.

This clonotype appeared a few times. The genes are TRBV7-2 and TRBJ2-3; weak D call: TRBD2 (6 bases). This CDR3 contains 16 residues. V was shortened by 2 bases and J by 0 bases, with 12 bases between the two germline ends. The germline V gene encodes CDR1 SGHTA and CDR2 FQGNSA. CDR3 in DNA: TGTGCCAGCAGCTTATATAGCGGAGTTAGCACAGATACGCAGTATTTT. Translating gives CASSLYSGVSTDTQYF. Using reference TRBV7-2 and TRBJ2-3 for the parts outside the CDR3, the full variable domain is GAGVSQSPSNKVTEKGKDVELRCDPISGHTALYWYRQSLGQGLEFLIYFQGNSAPDKSGLPSDRFSAERTGGSVSTLTIQRTQQEDSAVYLCASSLYSGVSTDTQYFGPGTRLTVL.

This clonotype was found many times. The chain employs TRBV15 and TRBJ2-3; D gene ambiguous. The V gene lost 0 bases and the J gene lost 7 bases, with 8 bases spanning the gap. Germline-derived CDR1 and CDR2 are LNHNV and YYDKDF (reference sequence). This CDR3 is built from 13 residues. CDR3 residues: CATSRDKVNTQYF. In nucleotides, the CDR3 is TGTGCCACCAGCAGAGATAAGGTGAATACGCAGTATTTT.

In its sample, this clonotype was seen a few times. The chain's CDR3 is CASSLTGGLTYEQYF. The CDR3 region has the DNA TGTGCCAGCTCTTTAACAGGGGGCTTGACCTACGAGCAGTACTTC. The chain employs TRBV19 and TRBJ2-7; 9 positions match TRBD1. The germline gives CDR1 LNHDA, CDR2 SQIVND (reference sequence). The CDR3 has 15 amino acids. V trimming: 9 bases; J trimming: 2 bases; junction bases outside the gene matches: 11.

The chain uses TRBV12-3 or TRBV12-4 and TRBJ2-5; D not resolved. The CDR3 length is 14 residues. Trimming took 3 bases from V and 2 from J, leaving 10 bases between them. CDR3 sequence: CASSFSRLQETQYF. CDR3 nucleotide sequence: TGTGCCAGCAGTTTCAGCAGGCTGCAAGAGACCCAGTACTTC.

This clonotype was observed a few times. The rearrangement links TRBV7-6 to TRBJ2-6; D possibly corresponds to TRBD2 (6 bases). This CDR3 spans 17 amino acids. CDR1 is SGHVS and CDR2 is FNYEAQ in the germline V gene. Deletions cut 5 bases from V and 0 bases from J, with 14 bases between. The CDR3 protein is CASSPGVGASGANVLTF. Written as DNA, the CDR3 is TGTGCCAGCAGCCCGGGGGTAGGAGCCTCTGGGGCCAACGTCCTGACTTTC.

This clonotype was counted ten times or more. The chain is built from TRBV2 and TRBJ1-1, with D possibly matching TRBD1 (5 bases). The CDR3 has 16 residues. Germline-derived CDR1 and CDR2 are SNHLY and FYNNEI. V lost 1 base and J 1 base, leaving 13 bases between the germline ends. The CDR3 DNA sequence: TGTGCCAGCAGTGAAGGCCCCTTAGGGGCGAACACTGAAGCTTTCTTT. It specifies CASSEGPLGANTEAFF.

This clonotype was observed many times. Germline and junction disagree at one end, which may indicate a read error. The chain combines TRBV7-9 with TRBJ1-4, with D tentatively TRBD1 (5 bases). The germline gives CDR1 SEHNR, CDR2 FQNEAQ (reference sequence). This CDR3 has 15 amino acids. CDR3 DNA sequence: TGTGCCAACAGCTTAGCTGGCAGGGCGGATGAAAAACTGTTTTTT. Protein sequence: CANSLAGRADEKLFF.

This clonotype has ten or more counts. The gene calls are TRBV28 and TRBJ1-5; no clear D. V shed 3 bases and J shed 0 bases, with 12 bases lying between them. Germline CDR1 is MDHEN and CDR2 is SYDVKM. The CDR3 is 16 amino acids. The CDR3 DNA is TGTGCCAGCAGTTTCCCTGGAACGTCTAGCAATCAGCCCCAGCATTTT. Its translation: CASSFPGTSSNQPQHF.

CDR3 loop: CASRTGQVYEQYF. The CDR3 nucleotides are TGTGCCAGCAGAACGGGACAGGTTTACGAGCAGTACTTC. The chain employs TRBV6-5 and TRBJ2-7; 8 bases are shared with TRBD1. The V segment lost 6 bases and the J segment 4 bases; nucleotides outside the gene matches: 5. Germline V gives CDR1 MNHEY, CDR2 SVGAGI. The CDR3 totals 13 residues.

This clonotype occurred a few times. This chain connects TRBV5-4 to TRBJ2-7; 7 bases map to TRBD2. The CDR3 contains 15 residues. V gave up 7 bases and J gave up 1 base; unmatched junction bases: 11. From germline, CDR1 is SGHNT and CDR2 YYREEE (reference sequence). CDR3 nucleotide sequence: TGTGCCAGCTGGGATGGCCAGCGGGGATCCTACGAGCAGTACTTC. Its translation: CASWDGQRGSYEQYF. Drawing the rest from reference TRBV5-4 and TRBJ2-7, the complete variable domain is ETGVTQSPTHLIKTRGQQVTLRCSSQSGHNTVSWYQQALGQGPQFIFQYYREEENGRGNFPPRFSGLQFPNYSSELNVNALELDDSALYLCASWDGQRGSYEQYFGPGTRLTVT.

This clonotype has a count of ten or more. This chain connects TRBV6-5 to TRBJ1-1; D perhaps matches TRBD1 (5 bases). V was pared by 7 bases and J by 7 bases, with 10 bases between. CDR1 is MNHEY and CDR2 is SVGAGI in the germline V gene. The CDR3 loop spans 11 amino acids. CDR3 sequence reads: CASNQGVEAFF. DNA for the CDR3: TGTGCCAGCAACCAGGGTGTTGAAGCTTTCTTT.

The V call is TRBV18, the J call TRBJ2-2, with 7 bases aligning to TRBD1. The length of the CDR3 is 15 residues. Germline V gene data show CDR1 as KGHSH and CDR2 as LQKENI. The V segment lost 4 bases and the J segment 1 base; nucleotides outside the gene matches: 3. The CDR3 DNA reads TGTGCCAGCTCACGGGACAGTATGAACACCGGGGAGCTGTTTTTT. Its translation: CASSRDSMNTGELFF.

This rearrangement joins TRBV7-3 to TRBJ2-3; D may be TRBD1 (6 bases). CDR3 length: 14 residues. Per germline, CDR1 SGHTA and CDR2 FQGTGA. Trimming cost V 5 bases and J 4 bases, with 13 bases left between them. The CDR3 bases are TGTGCCAGCAGCCTGGGGACACCCGCAGATACGCAGTATTTT. Its translation: CASSLGTPADTQYF.

The rearrangement uses TRBV3-1 and TRBJ1-4; D unresolved. The ends were cut back, 2 bases at V and 4 bases at J, with 11 bases in the middle. Looked up from germline, CDR1 is LGHDT and CDR2 is YNNKEL (reference sequence). The CDR3 runs to 15 residues. This CDR3 reads CASSQRPVVNEKLFF. The CDR3 DNA follows: TGTGCCAGCAGCCAACGGCCAGTGGTTAATGAAAAACTGTTTTTT. Filled out from reference TRBV3-1 and TRBJ1-4, the complete variable domain reads DTAVSQTPKYLVTQMGNDKSIKCEQNLGHDTMYWYKQDSKKFLKIMFSYNNKELIINETVPNRFSPKSPDKAHLNLHINSLELGDSAVYFCASSQRPVVNEKLFFGSGTQLSVL.

This clonotype was recorded many times. V is TRBV13 and J is TRBJ2-1, with D perhaps TRBD2 (6 bases). Per the germline V gene, CDR1 is PRHDT and CDR2 is FYEKMQ (reference sequence). CDR3 length: 12 amino acids. V was trimmed by 3 bases and J by 12 bases, leaving 12 bases between them. CDR3 amino acids: CASSFGGIGQFF. CDR3 DNA sequence: TGTGCCAGCAGCTTCGGGGGAATTGGGCAGTTCTTC.

Many counts were recorded for this clonotype. V and J are TRBV13 and TRBJ2-5; weak D call: TRBD1 (6 bases). The germline V gene has CDR1 PRHDT and CDR2 FYEKMQ (reference sequence). Trimming cost V 5 bases and J 4 bases, with 14 bases left between them. The CDR3 loop spans 14 amino acids. The CDR3 reads CASSILGGTETQYF. DNA of the CDR3: TGTGCCAGCAGCATCCTAGGGGGAACAGAGACCCAGTACTTC. Based on the CDR3 plus reference TRBV13 and TRBJ2-5, the full variable domain is AAGVIQSPRHLIKEKRETATLKCYPIPRHDTVYWYQQGPGQDPQFLISFYEKMQSDKGSIPDRFSAQQFSDYHSELNMSSLELGDSALYFCASSILGGTETQYFGPGTRLLVL.

The CDR3 loop reads CASSLGGLYEQYF. CDR3 nucleotide sequence: TGTGCCAGCAGCCTGGGGGGCTTGTACGAGCAGTACTTC. The rearrangement joins TRBV11-2 to TRBJ2-7; D tentatively reads TRBD1 or TRBD2 (6 bases each). This CDR3 spans 13 amino acids. In germline, CDR1 is SGHAT, CDR2 FQNNGV. Deletions cut 5 bases from V and 4 bases from J, with 12 bases between.

The table lists this clonotype with a few counts. The rearrangement links TRBV2 to TRBJ1-6; D gene unclear. Trimming took 4 bases from V and 7 from J, leaving 8 bases between them. Germline assignment: CDR1 SNHLY and CDR2 FYNNEI. This CDR3 is 13 amino acids long. The CDR3 region has the DNA TGTGCCAGCAGTGCCGGGCAGAATTCACCCCTCCACTTT. Amino acids: CASSAGQNSPLHF.